This TCR beta chain was identified in a study of long-term antiretroviral therapy in people with HIV. At minimum, one pre-ART and two post-ART PBMC samples were obtained from each donor. Germline V gene sequence: CDR1 SGHNT, CDR2 YYREEE (reference sequence). This CDR3 region has 19 residues. V was clipped by 4 bases and J by 0 bases, with 20 bases between them. immunoSEQ v3.0 was run at survey level. The protocol was immunoSEQ multiplex PCR, while the TCRdb copy is restricted to in-frame clones and leaves out a portion. Of about 34,000 clones listed, 70% to 80% were seen once; the top ten hold more than 3%.

The clonotype comes from a man between 18 and 29 years old with HIV. This chain links TRBV5-4 with TRBJ2-6; either TRBD1 or TRBD2 may fit D (5 bases each). The sample was unsorted PBMCs, taken 1.9 years after starting antiretroviral therapy. For the CDR3, the DNA is TGTGCCAGCAGCCCAGGGTTATTGGGGGTCAGCTCTGGGGCCAACGTCCTGACTTTC. Translating gives CASSPGLLGVSSGANVLTF.